These 5 T cell receptor beta chains came from one sample sequenced in a study of CD8 T cells in ankylosing spondylitis. MiXCR, applied by TCRdb to the 5' RACE reads, yields one record per CDR3 protein. The table has approximately 250,000 distinct CDR3 sequences, over 7% seen once; the top ten hold 4% to 5%. Sequenced: blood, either unsorted or a sorted T cell fraction (not recorded which). The receptors shown here come from a female donor with ankylosing spondylitis or in good health (not recorded which).

This clonotype was picked up many times. The chain carries TRBV11-2 and TRBJ2-7, with D possibly TRBD1 on 6 matching bases. Germline CDR1 reads SGHAT; CDR2 reads FQNNGV. CDR3 length: 15 amino acids. Trimming stripped 2 bases from V and 4 bases from J, with 15 bases between. CDR3 region: CASSLPQQGRYEQYF. CDR3 coding DNA: TGTGCCAGCAGCTTACCCCAACAGGGAAGGTACGAGCAGTACTTC.

There are many counts of this clonotype. This chain joins TRBV5-1 and TRBJ2-4; D is uncertain. Trimming took 2 bases from V and 2 from J, leaving 8 bases between them. Germline CDR1 is SGHRS and CDR2 is YFSETQ. The CDR3 contains 14 residues. CDR3 nucleotide sequence: TGCGCCAGCAGCTTAGACAATCCCAAAAACATTCAGTACTTC. Residues: CASSLDNPKNIQYF.

Comments on this clonotype: One end of the junction varies from germline; a read error may be responsible. The J gene is TRBJ2-2, the V gene TRBV11-2, with a tentative D call TRBD2 (6 bases). The CDR3 is made up of 11 amino acids. Germline V lookup: CDR1 SGHAT, CDR2 FQNNGV. DNA for the CDR3: TGTGCCAGCAGCTTAGAGTACGGGACTGATTTT. This codes for CASSLEYGTDF.

This clonotype turned up a few times. This rearrangement joins TRBV20-1 to TRBJ2-7; weak D call: TRBD1 (5 bases). This CDR3 has 13 amino acids. The germline V gene has CDR1 DFQATT and CDR2 SNEGSKA (reference sequence). V gave up 1 base and J gave up 5 bases, with 12 bases separating them. CDR3 protein: CSARGTINNEQYF. The CDR3 region has the DNA TGCAGTGCTAGAGGGACAATTAATAACGAGCAGTACTTC.

This clonotype was observed once. This may be a read error, as it is one base from a much larger clone. V is TRBV7-9 and J is TRBJ2-7, with a weak D call TRBD2 (6 bases). Trimming took off 5 bases at V and 11 bases at J, with 16 bases between the two ends. Looked up from germline, CDR1 is SEHNR and CDR2 is FQNEAQ (reference sequence). This CDR3 has 12 amino acids. CDR3 nucleotides: TGTGCCAGCAGCCCTGGACTAAATATGGAGTACTTC. Its protein product is CASSPGLNMEYF.